This TCR beta chain was documented in a study of cytomegalovirus exposure and HLA in healthy donors. The study, taken as a whole, reports: Later analysis demonstrated an association between a missense DCLRE1C variant and TCR beta V- and J-gene trimming.

The CDR3 totals 14 residues. Details on this clone: The antigen remains unidentified.

PCR used 60 Vbeta primers and 13 Jbeta primers. TCRdb's table, derived via immunoSEQ multiplex PCR, lists solely in-frame clones and lacks some. The sample contains approximately 170,000 clones, roughly 80% of which appear only once. Sequencing was performed on PBMCs. This receptor was identified in a man aged 45-65 years in good health and CMV-seropositive. V and J are TRBV21-1 and TRBJ2-1; no check of the table's D call, TRBD2, against the DNA was made. TRBV21-1 is described as a pseudogene. For the CDR3, the DNA is TGTGCCAGCAGCAAGAGGGGGGGGCGGAATGAGCAGTTCTTC. As protein: CASSKRGGRNEQFF.